The following is a T cell receptor (beta chain) sequence with its context. This sample is part of a study of T cell changes during pregnancy in multiple sclerosis. The CDR3 is 15 amino acids. Germline lookup yields CDR1 SGHTA and CDR2 FQGTGA. The junction had 7 bases not matched to a gene; V was cut back by 6 bases and J by 3 bases. Some clones are missing from TCRdb's copy, which holds only in-frame ones; the method was immunoSEQ multiplex PCR. The table lists 25,000 to 35,000 clones, about 85% of them singletons. The rearrangement joins TRBV7-3 to TRBJ2-7; 11 nucleotides agree with TRBD2. This specimen was CD8+ T cells from peripheral blood mononuclear cells, taken after pregnancy. The TCR sequence derives from a female donor with multiple sclerosis, enrolled in a pregnancy study. CDR3 in DNA: TGTGCCAGCAGTCTACTAGCGGGGGAGATCTACGAGCAGTACTTC. This codes for CASSLLAGEIYEQYF.